Below, 32 T cell receptor beta chains from the same sample are listed, as sequenced in a study of control samples from healthy donors and cancer patients. Using immunoSEQ multiplex PCR, the repertoire was profiled, and TCRdb retains in-frame clones only, with some absent. The sample lists 95,000 to 150,000 clones; approximately 92% were seen once. The specimen was PBMCs. The receptors come from an older man with head and neck cancer.

The rearrangement uses TRBV6-5 and TRBJ1-1; TRBD1 might be the D (5 bases). The CDR3 runs to 12 residues. V lost 8 bases and J 4 bases, leaving 11 bases between the germline ends. CDR1 is MNHEY, CDR2 SVGAGI, per germline. The CDR3 here is CASGRGPTEAFF. CDR3 sequence (DNA): TGTGCCAGCGGCCGGGGACCCACTGAAGCTTTCTTT.

The chain uses TRBV7-9 and TRBJ2-3; 16 bases match TRBD2. The length of the CDR3 is 18 residues. J lost 4 bases, V lost 5 bases, and 9 bases had no gene match. Germline V CDR1 and CDR2: SEHNR, FQNEAQ (reference sequence). The chain's CDR3 is CASSRPGLAGGKADTQYF. The CDR3 DNA reads TGTGCCAGCAGCCGTCCGGGACTAGCGGGGGGGAAGGCAGATACGCAGTATTTT.

The chain combines TRBV2 with TRBJ1-1; TRBD1 might be the D (5 bases). The CDR3 length is 14 residues. Per the germline V gene, CDR1 is SNHLY and CDR2 is FYNNEI. The V end was cut by 4 bases, the J end by 3 bases, with 12 bases between. The CDR3: CASSVRGRDTEAFF. The DNA of the CDR3 is TGTGCCAGCAGTGTACGGGGGAGGGACACTGAAGCTTTCTTT.

V is TRBV5-6 and J is TRBJ2-2; no clear D. Germline V CDR1 and CDR2: SGHDT, YYEEEE. The V gene lost 4 bases and the J gene lost 0 bases, with 13 bases spanning the gap. This CDR3 is 16 amino acids long. The CDR3: CASSGDWETNTGELFF. The CDR3 coding sequence is TGTGCCAGCAGCGGTGACTGGGAAACGAACACCGGGGAGCTGTTTTTT.

The chain combines TRBV6-5 with TRBJ1-2; 8 positions match TRBD1. The CDR3 length is 14 residues. V was clipped by 6 bases and J by 4 bases; unmatched bases: 7. Germline V gene data show CDR1 as MNHEY and CDR2 as SVGAGI. This chain's CDR3 is CASSGPQGVYGYTF. The CDR3 DNA sequence: TGTGCCAGCAGCGGGCCACAGGGGGTCTATGGCTACACCTTC.

The chain couples TRBV19 to TRBJ1-2; D perhaps matches TRBD1 (5 bases). V shed 5 bases and J shed 0 bases, with 22 bases lying between them. The CDR3 sequence is 18 residues long. Germline V lookup: CDR1 LNHDA, CDR2 SQIVND (reference sequence). The CDR3 DNA reads TGTGCCAGTAGTCTGGTAGGGGCAGCACCCACGTCTAACTATGGCTACACCTTC. This encodes CASSLVGAAPTSNYGYTF.

V is TRBV6-6 and J is TRBJ2-5; D may be TRBD1 (6 bases). The germline CDR1 and CDR2 sequences are MNHNY and SVGAGI (reference sequence). The ends were cut back, 5 bases at V and 4 bases at J, with 8 bases in the middle. The CDR3 contains 12 residues. The CDR3: CASSTGRETQYF. The CDR3 DNA follows: TGTGCCAGCAGTACAGGGCGAGAGACCCAGTACTTC.

The chain has TRBV2 and TRBJ1-1, with 8 bases aligning to TRBD1. CDR3 length equals 14 residues. Germline V CDR1 and CDR2: SNHLY, FYNNEI. The ends lost 10 bases at V and 1 base at J; junction bases unmatched: 8. The CDR3 loop is CATRQGRENTEAFF. In nucleotides, the CDR3 is TGTGCCACCCGACAGGGGAGGGAGAACACTGAAGCTTTCTTT.

This clone was detected once. V is TRBV6-5 and J is TRBJ1-1; D might be TRBD1 (5 bases). CDR3 length: 13 residues. Trimming left V 6 bases short and J 8 bases short, with 16 bases between. Per germline, CDR1 MNHEY and CDR2 SVGAGI. CDR3 DNA sequence: TGTGCCAGCAGCGAGATAAGACAGAGCGAAGCTTTCTTT. Its protein product is CASSEIRQSEAFF.

V and J are TRBV19 and TRBJ1-5; 7 bases agree with TRBD1. This CDR3 contains 17 residues. Unmatched junction bases numbered 11, after V lost 4 bases and J lost 2 bases. CDR1 LNHDA and CDR2 SQIVND come from the germline V gene (reference sequence). CDR3 sequence (DNA): TGTGCCAGTAGTAGGCGTTACAGGGGTGAAGGCAATCAGCCCCAGCATTTT. Translating gives CASSRRYRGEGNQPQHF.

The rearrangement uses TRBV7-9 and TRBJ2-5; no reliable D call. The length of the CDR3 is 12 residues. Deletions cut 0 bases from V and 5 bases from J, with 4 bases between. Germline CDR1 is SEHNR and CDR2 is FQNEAQ (reference sequence). CDR3: CASSLAPETQYF. The DNA for the CDR3 is TGTGCCAGCAGCTTAGCTCCTGAGACCCAGTACTTC.

This clone showed up just once. The V gene is TRBV6-5, the J gene TRBJ2-1; D could derive from TRBD1 or TRBD2 (6 bases each). V lost 7 bases, J lost 2 bases, and 12 bases lay in between. This CDR3 spans 14 amino acids. Germline V gene data show CDR1 as MNHEY and CDR2 as SVGAGI. CDR3 in amino acids: CASNRGGPYNEQFF. Written as DNA, the CDR3 is TGTGCCAGCAACCGAGGGGGGCCCTACAATGAGCAGTTCTTC.

CDR3 in DNA: TGCGCCAGCAGCTTCAGGGTAAATTCACCCCTCCACTTT. Translated: CASSFRVNSPLHF. The gene calls are TRBV5-1 and TRBJ1-6; D is possibly TRBD1 (5 bases). The CDR3 has 13 residues. In germline, CDR1 is SGHRS, CDR2 YFSETQ. V lost 2 bases and J 7 bases, leaving 7 bases between the germline ends.

The CDR3 spells CASSLRRTSEGYEQYF. The CDR3 region has the DNA TGTGCCAGCAGCTTGAGGAGGACTAGCGAGGGCTACGAGCAGTACTTC. The rearrangement joins TRBV7-8 to TRBJ2-7, with 9 bases aligning to TRBD2. Germline V gene sequence: CDR1 SGHVS, CDR2 FQNEAQ. CDR3 length equals 16 residues. With V trimmed by 3 bases and J by 3 bases, 9 bases remained unmatched.

The chain has TRBV7-9 and TRBJ2-7; no definite D call. This CDR3 is built from 15 residues. Trimming shortened V by 5 bases and J by 0 bases, and 14 bases separated the two germline ends. Germline loops: CDR1 SEHNR, CDR2 FQNEAQ (reference sequence). CDR3 residues: CASSVDVVPSYEQYF. As DNA, the CDR3 is TGTGCCAGCAGCGTCGACGTCGTGCCCTCCTACGAGCAGTACTTC.

The chain combines TRBV6-6 with TRBJ1-2; maybe TRBD1 (5 bases). From germline, CDR1 is MNHNY and CDR2 SVGAGI (reference sequence). V shed 5 bases and J shed 8 bases, with 27 bases lying between them. The CDR3 is 17 residues long. The CDR3 DNA reads TGTGCCAGCAGTCCCCGACCCGACCCAATTGGGGCTACGGGCTACACCTTC. This gives the protein CASSPRPDPIGATGYTF.

V gene TRBV5-8 combines with J gene TRBJ2-4, with 7 bases matching TRBD2. V dropped 2 bases and J dropped 11; count of bases not matched to a gene: 10. The CDR3 sequence is 14 residues long. Germline V gene sequence: CDR1 SGHTS, CDR2 YDEGEE. CDR3 coding DNA: TGTGCCAGCAGCTTTAGGCTAGCGGAGACTCTTCAGTACTTC. Protein sequence: CASSFRLAETLQYF.

The chain employs TRBV2 and TRBJ2-5, with TRBD1 matching over 8 bases. CDR1 is SNHLY, CDR2 FYNNEI, per germline. V was clipped by 5 bases and J by 5 bases; unmatched bases: 7. The CDR3 is 14 residues long. The CDR3 DNA reads as TGTGCCAGCAGTCTCGGACAGGGCACGGAGACCCAGTACTTC. Protein product: CASSLGQGTETQYF.

The chain is built from TRBV6-2 or TRBV6-3 and TRBJ1-5; TRBD1 aligns across 7 bases. Germline assignment: CDR1 MNHEY and CDR2 SVGEGT. The CDR3 loop spans 16 amino acids. V trimming: 6 bases; J trimming: 0 bases; junction bases outside the gene matches: 8. CDR3 protein: CASSSGAGGSNQPQHF. The CDR3 nucleotides are TGTGCCAGCAGCTCGGGGGCAGGGGGTAGCAATCAGCCCCAGCATTTT.

V and J are TRBV21-1 and TRBJ2-3; TRBD2, the table's D call, was not compared with the DNA. TRBV21-1 is a pseudogene. CDR3 length equals 17 residues. The CDR3 DNA is TGTGCCAGCAGCAAAGGGGGGGTTGGAGATAGCACAGATACGCAGTATTTT. It yields the protein CASSKGGVGDSTDTQYF.

CDR3: CASSYTGRGSNEQYF. CDR3 bases: TGTGCCAGCAGTTACACTGGCAGGGGTTCAAACGAGCAGTACTTC. This chain joins TRBV6-5 and TRBJ2-7; D is possibly TRBD1 (6 bases). The ends were cut back, 2 bases at V and 5 bases at J, with 16 bases in the middle. This CDR3 contains 15 residues. Germline V gene sequence: CDR1 MNHEY, CDR2 SVGAGI.

This clone came up once. The rearrangement joins TRBV5-1 to TRBJ1-2; 9 bases align to TRBD1. The CDR3 is 17 amino acids. The trim removed 0 bases at V and 4 bases at J, leaving 10 bases unmatched. Germline CDR1 reads SGHRS; CDR2 reads YFSETQ. The CDR3 protein is CASSLGPGQGFFYGYTF. The CDR3 nucleotides are TGCGCCAGCAGCTTGGGGCCGGGACAGGGTTTCTTCTATGGCTACACCTTC.

This chain connects TRBV19 to TRBJ2-1; 7 nucleotides align to TRBD1. Per the germline V gene, CDR1 is LNHDA and CDR2 is SQIVND (reference sequence). The CDR3 runs 16 residues. V gave up 3 bases and J gave up 2 bases; unmatched junction bases: 7. CDR3 residues: CASSIPNRGPYNEQFF. CDR3 nucleotide sequence: TGTGCCAGTAGTATCCCCAACAGGGGTCCCTACAATGAGCAGTTCTTC.

The rearrangement links TRBV18 to TRBJ1-3; the D is unclear. CDR1 KGHSH and CDR2 LQKENI come from the germline V gene. Trimming took 10 bases from V and 6 from J, leaving 10 bases between them. The CDR3 extends over 11 amino acids. CDR3 residues: CATSKENTIYF. The CDR3 bases are TGTGCCACCTCCAAAGAAAACACCATATATTTT. Variable domain in full (rest from reference TRBV18 and TRBJ1-3): NAGVMQNPRHLVRRRGQEARLRCSPMKGHSHVYWYRQLPEEGLKFMVYLQKENIIDESGMPKERFSAEFPKEGPSILRIQQVVRGDSAAYFCATSKENTIYFGEGSWLTVV.

The chain recombines TRBV9 with TRBJ2-4, with D uncertain. The CDR3 has 16 residues. Trimming pared 3 bases from V and 0 bases from J, leaving 13 bases between. CDR1 SGDLS and CDR2 YYNGEE come from the germline V gene. As DNA, the CDR3 is TGTGCCAGCAGCGGCTTGGACGGGCTAGCCAAAAACATTCAGTACTTC. This sequence encodes CASSGLDGLAKNIQYF.

The chain recombines TRBV25-1 with TRBJ1-2; D is undetermined. Germline assignment: CDR1 MGHDK and CDR2 SYGVNS. The ends were cut back, 5 bases at V and 3 bases at J, with 13 bases in the middle. CDR3 length equals 14 residues. The CDR3: CASSNLGGDYGYTF. CDR3 nucleotides: TGTGCCAGCAGTAATCTGGGCGGGGACTATGGCTACACCTTC.

The chain uses TRBV5-1 and TRBJ1-4; TRBD1 agrees at 9 bases. Germline assignment: CDR1 SGHRS and CDR2 YFSETQ. This CDR3 has 16 amino acids. With 4 bases clipped from V and 7 bases from J, the junction kept 11 bases outside the gene matches. The CDR3, as DNA: TGCGCCAGCAGCCCAACCAGACAGGGGGGGGGTGAAAAACTGTTTTTT. Protein sequence: CASSPTRQGGGEKLFF.

CDR3 protein: CASSLGVGNYGYTF. The CDR3 nucleotides read TGCGCCAGCAGCTTGGGCGTCGGTAACTATGGCTACACCTTC. The J gene is TRBJ1-2, the V gene TRBV5-1; no firm D call. V was pared by 0 bases and J by 1 base, with 7 bases between. Germline assignment: CDR1 SGHRS and CDR2 YFSETQ. The CDR3 contains 14 residues.

The genes are TRBV2 and TRBJ2-1; 8 positions agree with TRBD2. The V gene end was trimmed by 2 bases and the J gene end by 7 bases; junction bases not matched to a gene: 13. The germline gives CDR1 SNHLY, CDR2 FYNNEI. This CDR3 comprises 17 residues. Written as DNA, the CDR3 is TGTGCCAGCAGTGAAATTCGCGGCGGGAGGTCGGCGAATGAGCAGTTCTTC. Encoded protein: CASSEIRGGRSANEQFF. Combining the CDR3 with reference TRBV2 and TRBJ2-1 gives the whole variable domain EPEVTQTPSHQVTQMGQEVILRCVPISNHLYFYWYRQILGQKVEFLVSFYNNEISEKSEIFDDQFSVERPDGSNFTLKIRSTKLEDSAMYFCASSEIRGGRSANEQFFGPGTRLTVL.

This chain uses TRBV30 with TRBJ2-4; a possible D gene is TRBD1 (5 bases). Trimming left V 4 bases short and J 7 bases short, with 11 bases between. The germline V gene has CDR1 GTSNPN and CDR2 SVGIG (reference sequence). The CDR3 contains 12 residues. CDR3 loop: CAWTGIDNIQYF. Here the CDR3 DNA reads TGTGCCTGGACAGGGATTGATAACATTCAGTACTTC.

V gene TRBV10-1 combines with J gene TRBJ1-1; D not certain. Germline-derived CDR1 and CDR2 are WNHNN and SYGVQD (reference sequence). The length of the CDR3 is 12 residues. Trimming left V 3 bases short and J 11 bases short, with 13 bases between. As DNA, the CDR3 is TGCGCCAGCAGTGAATCGAGAGAAGGGGCTTTCTTT. Its translation is CASSESREGAFF.

The chain has TRBV10-3 and TRBJ1-3; unclear D gene. Trimming cost V 3 bases and J 0 bases, with 15 bases left between them. The CDR3 consists of 17 residues. CDR1 ENHRY and CDR2 SYGVKD come from the germline V gene. DNA for the CDR3: TGTGCCATCAGTGATCCCCTACGAGGAAACTCTGGAAACACCATATATTTT. It encodes CAISDPLRGNSGNTIYF.